A selection of T cell receptor beta chains follows, all from one sample in a study of blood T cell repertoires in COVID-19. The data were produced by immunoSEQ multiplex PCR, yet TCRdb's version contains in-frame clones alone and is incomplete. Of roughly 240,000 clones in the sample, roughly 86% are singletons; the top ten hold around 1.5%. The sequencing input was peripheral blood. These receptors originate from a woman in her sixties who had recovered from COVID-19. Both conserved end residues are part of each CDR3. Fields, in order: D gene, V gene, J gene, clone size, CDR3 DNA, CDR3 protein. D genes are given only for firm matches. Clone size, where shown, is once, few, many, or a class for clones that have expanded.

D gene: TRBD1
V gene: TRBV7-8
J gene: TRBJ1-2
clone size: NA
CDR3 DNA: TGTGCCAGCAGCTTTTTAATCGGGACAGATACGGATGGCTACACCTTC
CDR3 protein: CASSFLIGTDTDGYTF

D gene: TRBD1
V gene: TRBV7-2
J gene: TRBJ2-5
clone size: NA
CDR3 DNA: TGTGCCAGCAGAAACACAGGGGGGGAGACCCAGTACTTC
CDR3 protein: CASRNTGGETQYF

D gene: NA
V gene: TRBV5-6
J gene: TRBJ2-1
clone size: NA
CDR3 DNA: TGTGCCAGCAGCTCCCTAAGAGGAGGCGATGAGCAGTTCTTC
CDR3 protein: CASSSLRGGDEQFF

D gene: NA
V gene: TRBV18
J gene: TRBJ1-4
clone size: NA
CDR3 DNA: TGTGCCAGCTCACCACCAACAGGGACCGAAAAACTGTTTTTT
CDR3 protein: CASSPPTGTEKLFF

D gene: NA
V gene: TRBV28
J gene: TRBJ1-2
clone size: NA
CDR3 DNA: TGTGCCAGCACCCTATGGGGGGCTAACTATGGCTACACCTTC
CDR3 protein: CASTLWGANYGYTF

D gene: NA
V gene: TRBV10-3
J gene: TRBJ2-7
clone size: few
CDR3 DNA: TGTGCCATCAGTGTCTGGGACTCTAAAGCCGAGCAGTACTTC
CDR3 protein: CAISVWDSKAEQYF

D gene: NA
V gene: TRBV7-3
J gene: TRBJ1-2
clone size: NA
CDR3 DNA: TGTGCCAGCGGGTCGGGGAGGCGAGGATATGGCTACACCTTC
CDR3 protein: CASGSGRRGYGYTF

D gene: NA
V gene: TRBV4-3
J gene: TRBJ1-2
clone size: NA
CDR3 DNA: TGCGCCAGCAGCCAAGAATACCGGGATAACGACTATGGCTACACCTTC
CDR3 protein: CASSQEYRDNDYGYTF

D gene: NA
V gene: TRBV29-1
J gene: TRBJ1-3
clone size: NA
CDR3 DNA: TGCAGCGTTGGGGCAGGGGCTGGAAACACCATATATTTT
CDR3 protein: CSVGAGAGNTIYF

D gene: NA
V gene: TRBV4-3
J gene: TRBJ1-2
clone size: NA
CDR3 DNA: TGCGCCAGCAGCCAAGAATGGCTCCAGGGAAGCTATGGCTACACCTTC
CDR3 protein: CASSQEWLQGSYGYTF

D gene: TRBD1
V gene: TRBV28
J gene: TRBJ2-7
clone size: NA
CDR3 DNA: TGTGCCAGCAGTAAGACAGGGCCCTACGAGCAGTACTTC
CDR3 protein: CASSKTGPYEQYF

D gene: NA
V gene: TRBV7-8
J gene: TRBJ1-1
clone size: NA
CDR3 DNA: TGTGCCAGCAGCTTCAGGGGAGCTGGCACTGAAGCTTTCTTT
CDR3 protein: CASSFRGAGTEAFF

D gene: NA
V gene: TRBV4-1
J gene: TRBJ2-5
clone size: NA
CDR3 DNA: TGCGCCAGCAGCCAAGACCCCCGAGGAGGGGGCTACCAAGAGACCCAGTACTTC
CDR3 protein: CASSQDPRGGGYQETQYF

D gene: NA
V gene: TRBV7-2
J gene: TRBJ1-3
clone size: NA
CDR3 DNA: TGTGCCAGCAGCCCCAATTCAGGGGGAAACACCATATATTTT
CDR3 protein: CASSPNSGGNTIYF

D gene: NA
V gene: TRBV6-6
J gene: TRBJ1-2
clone size: NA
CDR3 DNA: TGTGCCAGCAGTTACTCGTCCCAGATCCCTAACTATGGCTACACCTTC
CDR3 protein: CASSYSSQIPNYGYTF

D gene: TRBD2
V gene: TRBV5-4
J gene: TRBJ2-5
clone size: NA
CDR3 DNA: TGTGCCAGCAGCTTCGGGGGGGCCGTGGAGACCCAGTACTTC
CDR3 protein: CASSFGGAVETQYF

D gene: NA
V gene: TRBV9
J gene: TRBJ1-2
clone size: few
CDR3 DNA: TGTGCCAGCAGCCGGACAGATACCCCAGCTAACTATGGCTACACCTTC
CDR3 protein: CASSRTDTPANYGYTF

D gene: TRBD2
V gene: TRBV20-1
J gene: TRBJ2-1
clone size: NA
CDR3 DNA: TGCAGTGCTAGTCGGTCGGGCGGGGGGGCTTCTGCTGAGCAGTTCTTC
CDR3 protein: CSASRSGGGASAEQFF

D gene: NA
V gene: TRBV7-2
J gene: TRBJ2-7
clone size: NA
CDR3 DNA: TGTGCCAGCAGCCCGAGGCGGGTGTCTCCCTACGAGCAGTACTTC
CDR3 protein: CASSPRRVSPYEQYF

D gene: TRBD1
V gene: TRBV28
J gene: TRBJ2-7
clone size: NA
CDR3 DNA: TGTGCCAGCAGGGGGGGGACAGGGTCCCCCTCCTACGAGCAGTACTTC
CDR3 protein: CASRGGTGSPSYEQYF

D gene: NA
V gene: TRBV5-1
J gene: TRBJ1-1
clone size: NA
CDR3 DNA: TGCGCCAGCAGCTTCACAGGGTCAGGGAACACTGAAGCTTTCTTT
CDR3 protein: CASSFTGSGNTEAFF

D gene: NA
V gene: TRBV28
J gene: TRBJ1-2
clone size: NA
CDR3 DNA: TGTGCCAGCAGTTTAGCTCCGGACAGATTCTATGGCTACACCTTC
CDR3 protein: CASSLAPDRFYGYTF

D gene: TRBD1
V gene: TRBV19
J gene: TRBJ2-5
clone size: NA
CDR3 DNA: TGTGCCAGTAGTCTAGACAGGGAACAGACCCAGTACTTC
CDR3 protein: CASSLDREQTQYF

D gene: TRBD1
V gene: TRBV6-1
J gene: TRBJ1-5
clone size: NA
CDR3 DNA: TGTGCCAGCAGTGGGAACAGGGGGATGGCCAATCAGCCCCAGCATTTT
CDR3 protein: CASSGNRGMANQPQHF

D gene: TRBD1
V gene: TRBV7-8
J gene: TRBJ2-5
clone size: NA
CDR3 DNA: TGTGCCAGCCGGGGACAGGGGGCAGGGACCCAGTACTTC
CDR3 protein: CASRGQGAGTQYF

D gene: NA
V gene: TRBV6-1
J gene: TRBJ1-3
clone size: few
CDR3 DNA: TGTGCCAGCAGTGACCTTATGACAGGCCCCTCTGGAAACACCATATATTTT
CDR3 protein: CASSDLMTGPSGNTIYF

D gene: NA
V gene: TRBV5-3
J gene: TRBJ2-7
clone size: NA
CDR3 DNA: TGTGCCAGAAGCTTGGTCGAAGGGGATCTGAACGAGCAGTACTTC
CDR3 protein: CARSLVEGDLNEQYF

D gene: TRBD2
V gene: TRBV9
J gene: TRBJ2-3
clone size: few
CDR3 DNA: TGTGCCAGCAGCGGGTTAGCGGGGGTCACAGATACGCAGTATTTT
CDR3 protein: CASSGLAGVTDTQYF

D gene: NA
V gene: TRBV11-2
J gene: TRBJ2-5
clone size: NA
CDR3 DNA: TGTGCCAGCAGCAGGGGGTCCCTGGAGACCCAGTACTTC
CDR3 protein: CASSRGSLETQYF

D gene: NA
V gene: TRBV7-8
J gene: TRBJ1-5
clone size: NA
CDR3 DNA: TGTGCCAGCAGCTTAGAAGGGGGCAATCAGCCCCAGCATTTT
CDR3 protein: CASSLEGGNQPQHF

D gene: NA
V gene: TRBV2
J gene: TRBJ1-4
clone size: NA
CDR3 DNA: TGTGCCAGCAGAACTAACATGGGGCGTGAAAAACTGTTTTTT
CDR3 protein: CASRTNMGREKLFF

D gene: TRBD2
V gene: TRBV5-5
J gene: TRBJ2-2
clone size: NA
CDR3 DNA: TGTGCCAGCAGGCCCGGGACTAGCCTGGCCGGGGAGCTGTTTTTT
CDR3 protein: CASRPGTSLAGELFF

D gene: NA
V gene: TRBV27
J gene: TRBJ2-2
clone size: NA
CDR3 DNA: TGTGCCAGCCGGGACACAAACACCGGGGAGCTGTTTTTT
CDR3 protein: CASRDTNTGELFF